This T cell receptor beta chain was profiled in a study of blood T cell repertoires in COVID-19. Sequenced by immunoSEQ multiplex PCR; TCRdb stores in-frame clones only, minus some. This sample has roughly 380,000 clones; 70% to 90% occur once, and the top ten carry approximately 1.3%. The study recruited people aged roughly 18 to 95 years across some 23 US areas. Germline trimming cut 8 bases from V and 5 bases from J; bases unmatched to any gene: 3. CDR1 is MDHEN, CDR2 SYDVKM, per germline. CDR3 size: 13 residues. The sequenced sample was PBMCs or T cells enriched from blood (not recorded which). The sequence was collected from a man aged 25 to 40 who had recovered from COVID-19. The chain couples TRBV28 to TRBJ1-4; 9 bases agree with TRBD1. As DNA, the CDR3 is TGTGCCAGCGGCGGACAGGGGAATGAAAAACTGTTTTTT. Protein product: CASGGQGNEKLFF.